This TCR beta chain was found in a study of OX40 agonist ivuxolimab in advanced cancers. On the study more broadly: Patients received ivuxolimab, an agonistic anti-OX40 (CD134) antibody.

V was cut by 7 bases and J by 4 bases, with 19 bases left in between. CDR3 size: 15 residues. Looked up from germline, CDR1 is MNHNS and CDR2 is SASEGT. Profiled with immunoSEQ multiplex PCR; TCRdb holds only in-frame clones, not every one. The sample holds 55,000 to 75,000 clones, around 90% seen once. The sequence derives from an adult with an advanced solid tumor such as melanoma, head and neck, liver or kidney cancer. The chain combines TRBV6-1 with TRBJ1-1; D is possibly TRBD1 (5 bases). This material consisted of CD4+ or CD8+ T cells sorted from blood, taken in a trial of the OX40 agonist ivuxolimab. CDR3 nucleotides: TGTGCCAGCAAACCTGGGGGGGAAGTGGGCACTGAAGCTTTCTTT. Translating it yields CASKPGGEVGTEAFF.